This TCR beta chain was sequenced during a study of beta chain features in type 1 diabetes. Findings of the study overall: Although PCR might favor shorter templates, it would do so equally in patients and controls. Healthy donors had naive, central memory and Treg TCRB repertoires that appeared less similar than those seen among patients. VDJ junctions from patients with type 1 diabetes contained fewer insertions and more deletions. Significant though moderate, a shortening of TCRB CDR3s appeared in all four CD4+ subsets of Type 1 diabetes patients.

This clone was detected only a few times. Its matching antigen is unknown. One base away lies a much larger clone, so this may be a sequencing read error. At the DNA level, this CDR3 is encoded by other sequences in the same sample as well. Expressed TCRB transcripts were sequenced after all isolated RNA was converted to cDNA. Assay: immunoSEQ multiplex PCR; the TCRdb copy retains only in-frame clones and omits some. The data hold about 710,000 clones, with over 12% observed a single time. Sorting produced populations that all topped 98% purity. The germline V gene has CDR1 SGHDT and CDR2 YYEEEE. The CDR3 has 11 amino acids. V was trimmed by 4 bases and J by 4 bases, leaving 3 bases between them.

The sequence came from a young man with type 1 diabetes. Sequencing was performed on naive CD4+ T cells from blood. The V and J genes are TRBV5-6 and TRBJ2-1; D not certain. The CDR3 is CASSLYNEQFF. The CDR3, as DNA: TGTGCCAGCAGCCTATACAATGAGCAGTTCTTC.